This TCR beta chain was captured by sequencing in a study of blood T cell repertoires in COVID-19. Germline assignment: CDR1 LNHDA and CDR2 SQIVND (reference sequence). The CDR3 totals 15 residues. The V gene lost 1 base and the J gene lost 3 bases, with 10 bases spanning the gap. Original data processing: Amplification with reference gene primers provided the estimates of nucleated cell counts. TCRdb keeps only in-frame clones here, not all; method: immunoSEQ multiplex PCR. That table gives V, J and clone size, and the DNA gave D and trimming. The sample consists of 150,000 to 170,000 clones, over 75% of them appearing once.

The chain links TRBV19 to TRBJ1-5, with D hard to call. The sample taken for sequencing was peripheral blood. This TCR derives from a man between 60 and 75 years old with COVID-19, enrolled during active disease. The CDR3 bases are TGTGCCAGTAGTATAGGGTCGGTGATCAATCAGCCCCAGCATTTT. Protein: CASSIGSVINQPQHF.